This TCR beta chain was captured in a study of blood T cell repertoires in COVID-19. The wider study: Acute and convalescent COVID-19 specimens originated in the United States, Italy and Spain. PBMCs, B-cell-depleted T cells, or T cells were the source of the cDNA or gDNA that made up the material.

How the authors handled the data: Using reference gene primer amplification, nucleated cell counts were estimated. Using immunoSEQ multiplex PCR, the repertoire was profiled, and TCRdb retains in-frame clones only, with some absent. V and J calls and clone size are copied from that table; D and trimming were computed from the DNA. The repertoire includes tens of thousands of clones, approximately 80% of them detected once, and 5.5% to 6% sits in the top ten. The CDR3 sequence is 15 residues long. The germline V gene has CDR1 SGDLS and CDR2 YYNGEE. V shed 4 bases, J shed 0 bases, and the junction held 3 bases outside the gene matches.

This TCR came from a woman aged 55-75 years with acute or convalescent COVID-19. The rearrangement joins TRBV9 to TRBJ1-1, with 10 bases lining up with TRBD1. Material: peripheral blood. CDR3: CASSSGQGMNTEAFF. The CDR3 DNA follows: TGTGCCAGCAGCTCGGGACAGGGGATGAACACTGAAGCTTTCTTT.